This T cell receptor (beta chain) was identified in a study of T cells in women clearing cervical HPV infection. Study at large: Controls gave blood once infection was undetectable; cases at lesion identification. Cases' blood sampling followed lesion detection by median around 150 days (90 to 200).

Trimming took 4 bases from V and 0 from J, leaving 11 bases between them. CDR1 SEHNR and CDR2 FQNEAQ come from the germline V gene (reference sequence). The CDR3 runs to 15 residues. Points on this clone: The CDR3 end falls 3 residues outside the read, so it is completed with the germline J gene.

Here immunoSEQ multiplex PCR was the method, and the copy in TCRdb shows in-frame clones only, minus some. The sample has 15,000 to 20,000 clones. The rearrangement joins TRBV7-9 to TRBJ2-3, with a possible D match to TRBD2 (6 bases). Sequencing input: blood buffy coat. The TCR originated in a woman aged 18 to 75 with a cervical HPV16 infection that either progressed to CIN3+ or cleared (not recorded which). Incomplete CDR3 DNA: TGTGCCAGCAGCTCTCAAGCGGGTAGCACAGATACG. It specifies CASSSQAGSTDT. The entire CDR3 is CASSSQAGSTDTQYF. Drawing the rest from reference TRBV7-9 and TRBJ2-3, the complete variable domain is DTGVSQNPRHKITKRGQNVTFRCDPISEHNRLYWYRQTLGQGPEFLTYFQNEAQLEKSRLLSDRFSAERPKGSFSTLEIQRTEQGDSAMYLCASSSQAGSTDTQYFGPGTRLTVL.